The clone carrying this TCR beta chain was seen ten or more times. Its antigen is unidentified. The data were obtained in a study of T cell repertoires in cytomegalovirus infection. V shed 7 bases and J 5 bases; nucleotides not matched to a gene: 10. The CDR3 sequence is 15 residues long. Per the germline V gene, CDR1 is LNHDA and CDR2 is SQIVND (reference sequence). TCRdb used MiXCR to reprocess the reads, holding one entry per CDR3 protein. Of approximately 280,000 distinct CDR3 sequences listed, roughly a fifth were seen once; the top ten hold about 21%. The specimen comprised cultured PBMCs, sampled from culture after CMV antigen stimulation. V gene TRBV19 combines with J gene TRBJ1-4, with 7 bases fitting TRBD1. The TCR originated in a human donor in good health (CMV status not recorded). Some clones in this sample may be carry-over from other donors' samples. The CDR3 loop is CASKTSGTENEKLFF. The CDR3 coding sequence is TGTGCCAGTAAGACGTCGGGGACAGAAAATGAAAAACTGTTTTTT.